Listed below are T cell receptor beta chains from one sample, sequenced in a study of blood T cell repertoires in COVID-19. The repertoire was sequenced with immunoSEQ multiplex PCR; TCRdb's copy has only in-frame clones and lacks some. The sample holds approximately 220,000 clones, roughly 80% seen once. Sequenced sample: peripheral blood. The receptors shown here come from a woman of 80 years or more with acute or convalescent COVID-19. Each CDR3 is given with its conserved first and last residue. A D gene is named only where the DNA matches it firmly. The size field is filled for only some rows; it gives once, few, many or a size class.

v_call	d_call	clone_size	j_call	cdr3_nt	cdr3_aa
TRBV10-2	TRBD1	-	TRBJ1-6	TGCGCCAGCAGTGAGAGGGACAGTTATAATTCACCCCTCCACTTT	CASSERDSYNSPLHF
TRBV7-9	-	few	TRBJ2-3	TGTGCCAGCAGCCGACCTCGCGGGGGCTCCCGGACTCGGGCAGATACGCAGTATTTT	CASSRPRGGSRTRADTQYF
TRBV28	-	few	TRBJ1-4	TGTGCCAGCAGTTTACCACAGGGCGGGCCGGAAAAACTGTTTTTT	CASSLPQGGPEKLFF
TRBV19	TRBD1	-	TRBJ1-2	TGTGCCAGTACCCCCGGACAGGGGAACTATGGCTACACCTTC	CASTPGQGNYGYTF
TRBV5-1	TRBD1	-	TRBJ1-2	TGCGCCAGCAGCTTGGGGGACAGGGATAACTATGGCTACACCTTC	CASSLGDRDNYGYTF
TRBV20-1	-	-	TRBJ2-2	TGCAGTGCTAGTTCCGCGGAGGGGGCCACCGGGGAGCTGTTTTTT	CSASSAEGATGELFF
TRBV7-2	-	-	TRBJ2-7	TGTGCCAGCAGCCAAACCGGGAGCCGCTATGAGCAGTACTTC	CASSQTGSRYEQYF
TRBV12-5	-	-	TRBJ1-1	TGTGCTAGTGGTTCGACAGCTTGGGCTGGCCCTGAAGCTTTCTTT	CASGSTAWAGPEAFF
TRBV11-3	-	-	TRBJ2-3	TGTGCCAGCAGCTTAGCTTCCTGGAGTGGGGGCGGGGATACGCAGTATTTT	CASSLASWSGGGDTQYF
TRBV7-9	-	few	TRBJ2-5	TGTGCCAGCAGCTTAGCTGCGGGGGAGACCCAGTACTTC	CASSLAAGETQYF
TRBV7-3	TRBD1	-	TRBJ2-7	TGTGCCAGCAGCTTGGACAGGAACTCCTACGAGCAGTACTTC	CASSLDRNSYEQYF
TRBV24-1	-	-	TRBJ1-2	TGTGCCACCAGTGATTTGACGGGGATCTATGGCTACACCTTC	CATSDLTGIYGYTF
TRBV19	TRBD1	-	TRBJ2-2	TGTGCCGTACACTTACCGGGACAGGGGCTGTTTTTT	CAVHLPGQGLFF
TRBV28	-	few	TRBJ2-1	TGTGCCAGCAGTTTATTTGGGGCGGGACCTCAGTTCTTC	CASSLFGAGPQFF
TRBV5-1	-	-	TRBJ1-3	TGCGCCAGCAGCCCGGGACGGAGGGAAGGCACCATATATTTT	CASSPGRREGTIYF
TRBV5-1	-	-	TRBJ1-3	TGCGCCAGCAGCGATGGCGGGGGCACTGGAAACACCATATATTTT	CASSDGGGTGNTIYF
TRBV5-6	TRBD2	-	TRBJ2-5	TGTGCCAGCAGCTCCCTCCCGGGACTAGGACAAGAGACCCAGTACTTC	CASSSLPGLGQETQYF
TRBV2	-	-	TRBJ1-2	TGTGCCAGCAGTGACGCAGGGGCCAACTATGGCTACACCTTC	CASSDAGANYGYTF
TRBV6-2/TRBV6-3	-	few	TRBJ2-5	TGTGCCAGCAGTTTGACAGTACAAGAGACCCAGTACTTC	CASSLTVQETQYF
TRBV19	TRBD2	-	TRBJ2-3	TGTGCCAGTAGTGTTAGCGGGGGGGCCCAAGATACGCAGTATTTT	CASSVSGGAQDTQYF
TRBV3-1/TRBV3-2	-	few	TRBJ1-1	TGTGCCAGCAGCCCAAGCGGACAGCCGAACACTGAAGCTTTCTTT	CASSPSGQPNTEAFF
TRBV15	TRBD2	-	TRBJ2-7	TGTGCCACCAGCAGAGCACCGGCGGGAGGGGGAACCTACGAGCAGTACTTC	CATSRAPAGGGTYEQYF
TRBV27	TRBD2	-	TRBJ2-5	TGTGCCAGTCGCCCTAGCGGGAGTTTTGAGACCCAGTACTTC	CASRPSGSFETQYF
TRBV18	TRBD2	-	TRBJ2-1	TGTGCCAGCTCACCACGGACTAGCGGGGGATCCTACAATGAGCAGTTCTTC	CASSPRTSGGSYNEQFF
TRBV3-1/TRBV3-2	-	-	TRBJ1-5	TGTGCCAGCAGCCAAGGAGGGTCTGAACAGCCCCAGCATTTT	CASSQGGSEQPQHF
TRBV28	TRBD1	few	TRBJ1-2	TGTGCCAGCAGTTTAGGGACAGGGGTGGGTGGCTACACCTTC	CASSLGTGVGGYTF
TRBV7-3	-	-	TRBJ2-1	TGTGCCAGCAGCCTACTGGGACACCGGAGCTCCTACAATGAGCAGTTCTTC	CASSLLGHRSSYNEQFF
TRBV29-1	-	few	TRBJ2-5	TGCAGCGTCCTGATCCGCGCCGGAGAGACCCAGTACTTC	CSVLIRAGETQYF
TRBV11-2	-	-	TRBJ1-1	TGTGCCAGCAGCTTAGTTAGAAGCATGAACACTGAAGCTTTCTTT	CASSLVRSMNTEAFF
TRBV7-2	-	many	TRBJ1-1	TGTGCCAGCAGCTTAGCCCTTGGGGCGAACACTGAAGCTTTCTTT	CASSLALGANTEAFF
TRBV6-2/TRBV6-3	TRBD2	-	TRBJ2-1	TGTGCCAGCAGCCCCATGGGGGGGGGATCAGAGCAGTTCTTC	CASSPMGGGSEQFF
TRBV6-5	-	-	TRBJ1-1	TGTGCCAGCAACTTCCAGCCAGGGGCTAACACTGAAGCTTTCTTT	CASNFQPGANTEAFF
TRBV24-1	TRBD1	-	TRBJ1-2	TGTGCCACCAGTGATCCCCGGGACAGGGTCTATGGCTACACCTTC	CATSDPRDRVYGYTF
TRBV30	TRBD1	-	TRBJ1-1	TGTGCCTGGAGTCCCCCGGGACAGGGGGCTGTGGGCACTGAAGCTTTCTTT	CAWSPPGQGAVGTEAFF
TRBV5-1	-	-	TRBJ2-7	TGCGCCAGCAGCAGGAGCGACGATTCCTACGAGCAGTACTTC	CASSRSDDSYEQYF
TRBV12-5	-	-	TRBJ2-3	TGTGCTAGTGCCCCGATAGGCACAGATACGCAGTATTTT	CASAPIGTDTQYF
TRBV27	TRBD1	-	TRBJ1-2	TGTGCCAGCAGCTCCCGGACAGGGGGTTTGGGTGGCTACACCTTC	CASSSRTGGLGGYTF
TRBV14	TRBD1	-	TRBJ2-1	TGTGCCAGCAGCCGCGGGACAGGGGGCTACAATGAGCAGTTCTTC	CASSRGTGGYNEQFF
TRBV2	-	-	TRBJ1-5	TGTGCCAGCAGTACTACAGGAGTTAGCAATCAGCCCCAGCATTTT	CASSTTGVSNQPQHF
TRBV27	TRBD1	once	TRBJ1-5	TGTGCCAGCAGTCCCGGCCCAGGGGGCCACAATCAGCCCCAGCATTTT	CASSPGPGGHNQPQHF